Here is one T cell receptor (beta chain) with its context. What it binds is unknown. These data belong to a study of T cell responses to AZD1222 COVID-19 vaccine. Broader study findings: Most donors were white British, females outnumbered males, and clonal diversity was possibly underestimated. Variant regions that are unmutated are reportedly the target of nearly half of spike-specific TCRs. Two AZD1222 administrations were followed by greater Spike-specific TCR breadth and depth. Researchers took repertoire samples only after the peak T cell response had come.

Profiled with immunoSEQ multiplex PCR; TCRdb holds only in-frame clones, not every one. The sample records about 130,000 clones, 75% to 90% being singletons. The CDR3 is made up of 16 amino acids. The V and J ends lost 7 bases and 0 bases, in that order; junction bases with no gene match: 11. V usage is TRBV23-1 and J usage is TRBJ1-1; 7 nucleotides align to TRBD1. TRBV23-1 is noted as an ORF with a role that remains uncertain. The sequencing here drew on peripheral blood, taken on day 0 of AZD1222 vaccination. The source is an adult in good health. The CDR3 spells CASNQTGTLLNTEAFF. CDR3 DNA: TGCGCCAGCAACCAGACAGGGACCTTGCTGAACACTGAAGCTTTCTTT.